The sequence of this T cell receptor (beta chain) was determined in a study of blood T cell repertoires in COVID-19. The wider study: Samples of COVID-19 (acute and convalescent) were obtained from the United States, Italy and Spain. In each case, the material was cDNA or gDNA derived from T cells, B-cell-depleted T cells, or PBMCs.

The authors' processing: Amplification of reference gene primers was used by the study to estimate nucleated cell counts. Some clones are missing from TCRdb's copy, which holds only in-frame ones; the method was immunoSEQ multiplex PCR. V and J calls and clone size are as listed in that table; D and trimming were resolved from the DNA. The sample holds over 55,000 clones, 87% seen once. The specimen was peripheral blood. The receptor was isolated from a man in his fifties or sixties with active COVID-19.

The CDR3 DNA is TGTGCCAGCAGCTATACTAGCGGATCCTACAATGAGCAGTTCTTC. It specifies CASSYTSGSYNEQFF. The chain couples TRBV7-2 to TRBJ2-1; 8 positions agree with TRBD2. The junction had 3 bases not matched to a gene; V was cut back by 4 bases and J by 1 base. Germline assignment: CDR1 SGHTA and CDR2 FQGNSA. There are 15 residues in the CDR3.